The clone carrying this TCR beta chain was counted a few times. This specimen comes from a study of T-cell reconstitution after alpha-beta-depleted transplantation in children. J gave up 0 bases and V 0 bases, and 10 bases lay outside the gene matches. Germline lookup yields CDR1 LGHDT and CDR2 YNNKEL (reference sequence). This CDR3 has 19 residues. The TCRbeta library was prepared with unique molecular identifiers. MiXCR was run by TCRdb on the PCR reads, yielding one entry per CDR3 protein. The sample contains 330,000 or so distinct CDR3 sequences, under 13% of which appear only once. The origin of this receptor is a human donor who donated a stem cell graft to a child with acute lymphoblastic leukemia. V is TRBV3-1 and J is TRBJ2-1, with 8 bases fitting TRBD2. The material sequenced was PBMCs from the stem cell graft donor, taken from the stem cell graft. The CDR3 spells CASSQDRFTGGSSYNEQFF. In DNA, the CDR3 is TGTGCCAGCAGCCAAGATAGGTTTACGGGGGGGAGCTCCTACAATGAGCAGTTCTTC.